This is a list of T cell receptor beta chains from one sample in a study of shared clonotypes between healthy human individuals. Assay used: immunoSEQ multiplex PCR; TCRdb lists only in-frame clones, some missing. Of approximately 1.1 million clones detected, 78% appear once; the ten largest clones hold approximately 0.56%. Sequenced: memory CD4+ T cells from PBMCs. These receptors were taken from a man aged 18-30 years in good health. Some clones in this sample may be carry-over from other donors' samples. Both conserved end residues are part of each CDR3. D genes are given only for firm matches. Not all rows give a size; the values are once, few, many and, for expanded clones, a class.

D gene,clone size,V gene,J gene,CDR3 DNA,CDR3 protein
NA,NA,TRBV29-1,TRBJ2-5,TGCAGCGTTCGCCTAGCTGGGGAGACCCAGTACTTC,CSVRLAGETQYF
TRBD2,NA,TRBV18,TRBJ2-7,TGTGCCAGCTCACCCGGCGGGAGTTCCTACGAGCAGTACTTC,CASSPGGSSYEQYF
NA,NA,TRBV28,TRBJ2-3,TGTGCCAGCAGTTCCCCTGGTCGGACCTCTAGCACAGATACGCAGTATTTT,CASSSPGRTSSTDTQYF
NA,once,TRBV7-6,TRBJ2-1,TGTGCCAGCAGCTTTTGGGGTACTTCCTACAATGAGCAGTTCTTC,CASSFWGTSYNEQFF
NA,NA,TRBV6-6,TRBJ2-1,TGTGCCAGCAGTTACTATCCATCTTGGGGGCAGTTCTTC,CASSYYPSWGQFF
TRBD1,NA,TRBV10-3,TRBJ1-5,TGTGCCATCAGAACGGACAGGGATCAGCCCCAGCATTTT,CAIRTDRDQPQHF
TRBD1,NA,TRBV5-1,TRBJ1-1,TGCGCCAGCAGCACCGGGACAGGAGGCACTGAAGCTTTCTTT,CASSTGTGGTEAFF
TRBD2,NA,TRBV27,TRBJ2-5,TGTGCCAGCAGTTTCCGGACTAGCGGAGGAGCTCGAGAGACCCAGTACTTC,CASSFRTSGGARETQYF
NA,NA,TRBV27,TRBJ2-1,TGTGCCAGCAGTTTGATGCTTAAAACCTCCTACAATGAGCAGTTCTTC,CASSLMLKTSYNEQFF
TRBD1,NA,TRBV19,TRBJ2-7,TGTGCCAGTAGTATTAGTGGGCAGGGGGCGTTCGGTGCCTACGAGCAGTACTTC,CASSISGQGAFGAYEQYF
NA,NA,TRBV2,TRBJ2-3,TGTGCCAGCAGTGCTAAAGGAGGCACAGATACGCAGTATTTT,CASSAKGGTDTQYF
NA,many,TRBV27,TRBJ1-2,TGTGCCAGCAGTTTGGCGCCTTTTTATGGCTACACCTTC,CASSLAPFYGYTF
NA,NA,TRBV28,TRBJ2-7,TGTGCCAGCAGACCATGCTACGAGCAGTACTTC,CASRPCYEQYF
TRBD1,NA,TRBV10-3,TRBJ1-5,TGTGCCATCAGGGGGACAGAGAATCAGCCCCAGCATTTT,CAIRGTENQPQHF
NA,few,TRBV29-1,TRBJ1-1,TGCAGCGTACGTTACAGTATTATGAACACTGAAGCTTTCTTT,CSVRYSIMNTEAFF
TRBD1,NA,TRBV5-4,TRBJ2-7,TGTGCCAGCAGCCCTAGGACAGGAATTACCTACGAGCAGTACTTC,CASSPRTGITYEQYF
NA,NA,TRBV6-5,TRBJ1-2,TGTGCCAGCTCTACTCGCGTACAGGGCTATGGCTACACCTTC,CASSTRVQGYGYTF
TRBD1,NA,TRBV7-3,TRBJ2-1,TGTGCCAGCAGCTTGGGGGACAGGGACTACAATGAGCAGTTCTTC,CASSLGDRDYNEQFF
NA,NA,TRBV6-4,TRBJ1-2,TGTGCCAGCAGTCAAGAGCTAGGGGCAATCGGCTACACCTTC,CASSQELGAIGYTF
NA,NA,TRBV5-4,TRBJ2-3,TGTGCCAGCAGCTTGCGGGACCGGGACCTCGATACGCAGTATTTT,CASSLRDRDLDTQYF
NA,few,TRBV11-2,TRBJ1-5,TGTGCCAGCAGCCCAGGGGATAGCAATCAGCCCCAGCATTTT,CASSPGDSNQPQHF
NA,NA,TRBV2,TRBJ1-5,TGTGCCAGCAGTTGGGACATCGATAGCAATCAGCCCCAGCATTTT,CASSWDIDSNQPQHF
NA,once,TRBV18,TRBJ1-2,TGTGCCAGCTCACCCGACGGATCCTATGGCTACACCTTC,CASSPDGSYGYTF
TRBD1,NA,TRBV5-4,TRBJ2-1,TGTGCCAGCAGCCCAGACAGGGTAGGACATGAGCAGTTCTTC,CASSPDRVGHEQFF
TRBD2,few,TRBV5-1,TRBJ2-5,TGCGCCAGCAGCTTGGGAATGGGACTAGCGGGAGACGTGGGAGAGACCCAGTACTTC,CASSLGMGLAGDVGETQYF
TRBD2,NA,TRBV4-1,TRBJ2-3,TGCGCCAGCAGCCAAGACGGGTCTAGCGGGGGCTCTAGCACAGATACGCAGTATTTT,CASSQDGSSGGSSTDTQYF
NA,few,TRBV13,TRBJ1-1,TGTGCCAGCAGCTTAGCCAGGGTAAACACTGAAGCTTTCTTT,CASSLARVNTEAFF
TRBD1,NA,TRBV28,TRBJ2-3,TGTGCCAGCAGCGGACAGGGAGGAACAGATACGCAGTATTTT,CASSGQGGTDTQYF
NA,NA,TRBV11-2,TRBJ1-2,TGTGCCAGCAGCCCCGCCTTGGACTATGGCTACACCTTC,CASSPALDYGYTF
TRBD2,NA,TRBV9,TRBJ2-1,TGTGCCAGCAGCGTGAGAACCGGGACTAGCGCCTACAATGAGCAGTTCTTC,CASSVRTGTSAYNEQFF
NA,many,TRBV5-6,TRBJ2-1,TGTGCCAGCAGCTTAAATCGGCCGTCTAGTGAGCAGTTCTTC,CASSLNRPSSEQFF
NA,NA,TRBV9,TRBJ2-3,TGTGCCAGCAGCGGAAGCGGGAGCACAGATACGCAGTATTTT,CASSGSGSTDTQYF
TRBD2,NA,TRBV7-2,TRBJ2-1,TGTGCCAGCAGCTGGGGGACTAGCGCATTCTACAATGAGCAGTTCTTC,CASSWGTSAFYNEQFF
NA,NA,TRBV6-5,TRBJ2-1,TGTGCCAGCGGGCGGACAGAGGGGGGTGAGCAGTTCTTC,CASGRTEGGEQFF
NA,NA,TRBV4-3,TRBJ1-2,TGCGCCAGCAGCCAAGAAGGGAAGGGGAGGGGTGGCTACACCTTC,CASSQEGKGRGGYTF
NA,NA,TRBV2,TRBJ2-3,TGTGCCAGCAGTGAGAGTGTTGCAGATACGCAGTATTTT,CASSESVADTQYF
TRBD2,NA,TRBV28,TRBJ2-1,TGTGCCAGCAGTTTACCCGGGACTAGCAGTGATGAGCAGTTCTTC,CASSLPGTSSDEQFF
TRBD2,NA,TRBV11-3,TRBJ2-7,TGTGCCAGCAGCCGGTTTTCTAGCGGGACAGTGCAGTACTTC,CASSRFSSGTVQYF
NA,NA,TRBV28,TRBJ1-2,TGTGCCAGCAGTTCCGGGCCGAACTATGGCTACACCTTC,CASSSGPNYGYTF
NA,NA,TRBV7-2,TRBJ2-7,TGTGCCAGCAGCTTAGTAGGAGGGCGGGTTCACTACGAGCAGTACTTC,CASSLVGGRVHYEQYF
NA,once,TRBV7-3,TRBJ2-6,TGTGCCAGCAGTCAGAGCTCTGGGGCCAACGTCCTGACTTTC,CASSQSSGANVLTF
NA,NA,TRBV2,TRBJ1-5,TGTGCCAGCAGTGAAGGGGCCATCAATCAGCCCCAGCATTTT,CASSEGAINQPQHF
NA,NA,TRBV10-3,TRBJ1-2,TGTGCCATCAGTGAGTCGGCGGAACCTTCAGGTGGCTACACCTTC,CAISESAEPSGGYTF
NA,NA,TRBV6-1,TRBJ1-1,TGTGCCAGCAGTGGTTCCCGATACTTACTCACTGAAGCTTTCTTT,CASSGSRYLLTEAFF
NA,NA,TRBV6-5,TRBJ2-1,TGTGCCAGCAGTTTCGAGGGATCGACAACCTACAATGAGCAGTTCTTC,CASSFEGSTTYNEQFF
TRBD1,NA,TRBV5-1,TRBJ2-3,TGCGCCAGCAGCTTCATCGGCTCCGGGACAGGGAAAGATACGCAGTATTTT,CASSFIGSGTGKDTQYF
NA,NA,TRBV10-3,TRBJ2-7,TGTGCCATCGGCAGGGGGGCGGACGAGCAGTACTTC,CAIGRGADEQYF
NA,few,TRBV20-1,TRBJ1-1,TGCAGTGCTTACTGGGGCACTGAAGCTTTCTTT,CSAYWGTEAFF
TRBD2,few,TRBV29-1,TRBJ2-1,TGCAGCGTTGCAGGCGGGAGGGCTGTGAATGAGCAGTTCTTC,CSVAGGRAVNEQFF
NA,NA,TRBV7-3,TRBJ2-7,TGTGCCAGCAGCTTAACCAGGCTCGACGAGCAGTACTTC,CASSLTRLDEQYF
TRBD2,NA,TRBV25-1,TRBJ2-7,TGTGCCAGCAGTGGCCCCCTGGGACGCGGGAGGGCCTACGAGCAGTACTTC,CASSGPLGRGRAYEQYF
NA,NA,TRBV5-4,TRBJ2-3,TGTGCCAGCAGCGATAGTTCAGATACGCAGTATTTT,CASSDSSDTQYF
TRBD1,few,TRBV5-8,TRBJ2-1,TGTGCCAGAGCCAGGGGGCAAACTAAATACAATGAGCAGTTCTTC,CARARGQTKYNEQFF